This T cell receptor (beta chain) was obtained from a study of blood T cell repertoires in COVID-19. Across the study: Specimens from acute and convalescent COVID-19 originated in the United States, Italy and Spain. T cells, B-cell-depleted T cells, or PBMCs supplied cDNA or gDNA.

CDR3 length: 14 residues. Per germline, CDR1 MNHEY and CDR2 SVGEGT. Trimming removed 5 bases from V and 6 bases from J, with 16 bases in between. Per the study methods: Amplification of reference gene primers was used by the study to estimate nucleated cell counts. Generated by immunoSEQ multiplex PCR, the TCRdb table keeps only in-frame clones and is missing some. Clone size and the V and J calls come from that table; the DNA yielded D and trimming. The sample records some 150,000 clones, around 82% being singletons. V gene TRBV6-2 or TRBV6-3 combines with J gene TRBJ1-1; D perhaps matches TRBD1 (5 bases). Sequenced: peripheral blood. The receptor was derived from a human donor in a cohort sampled during active COVID-19. CDR3 DNA: TGTGCCAGCAGTCCATTAGCAGGGAGGGCTGAAGCTTTCTTT. Translation: CASSPLAGRAEAFF.